Listed below are T cell receptor beta chains from one sample, sequenced in a study of shared clonotypes between healthy human individuals. The assay was immunoSEQ multiplex PCR, and TCRdb's table has in-frame clones only and misses some. The top ten clones hold about 0.13% of a sample with roughly 2 million clones, roughly 95% of them seen once. The source material was naive CD4+ T cells sorted from blood. The receptor set was obtained from a man aged 18 to 29 in good health. Both conserved end residues are part of each CDR3. The D gene is left open where the match is weak. The listing skips clone size in some rows; elsewhere it reads once, few, many or a size class.

CDR3nt	CDR3aa	d_gene	j_gene	v_gene	abundance
TGTGCCAGCAGCCTCAGTATGGGCGGGACGGATGAAAAACTGTTTTTT	CASSLSMGGTDEKLFF	NA	TRBJ1-4	TRBV7-9	NA
TGTGCCAGCAGCTTACCCCCAGGGGCCGGGGGCTTTGGCTACACCTTC	CASSLPPGAGGFGYTF	NA	TRBJ1-2	TRBV7-9	NA
TGTGCCTGGGGCTCCTCCCGGGAGACCCAGTACTTC	CAWGSSRETQYF	NA	TRBJ2-5	TRBV30	NA
TGTGCCAGCAGGCCGGCGGGGCGGTATGGCTACACCTTC	CASRPAGRYGYTF	NA	TRBJ1-2	TRBV27	NA
TGTGCCAGCAGCCTTAGACAGGGCAGGAGCAACACCATATATTTT	CASSLRQGRSNTIYF	TRBD1	TRBJ1-3	TRBV5-6	NA
TGTGCCAGCAGCTTCAACTTCGCTAATGAAAAACTGTTTTTT	CASSFNFANEKLFF	NA	TRBJ1-4	TRBV11-2	NA
TGTGCCAGCTCACTAAACGGTAGGGACGAGCAGTACTTC	CASSLNGRDEQYF	NA	TRBJ2-7	TRBV18	NA
TGTGCCAGCAGTGAATGGAGGACAGAAAGAAACACCATATATTTT	CASSEWRTERNTIYF	NA	TRBJ1-3	TRBV25-1	once
TGTGCCAGCAGCTTCCGAGGCTTGGACGAGCAGTACTTC	CASSFRGLDEQYF	NA	TRBJ2-7	TRBV7-9	NA
TGTGCCAGCAGTTACTCAGAGACAGGGGGCGAGCAGTACTTC	CASSYSETGGEQYF	TRBD1	TRBJ2-7	TRBV6-5	NA
TGTGCCAGCAGTTACTTCGACAGGGGACGGAACTATGGCTACACCTTC	CASSYFDRGRNYGYTF	TRBD1	TRBJ1-2	TRBV6-5	NA
TGTGCCAGTATTAACATGGGGACCGGGGAGCTGTTTTTT	CASINMGTGELFF	NA	TRBJ2-2	TRBV19	NA
TGTGCCAGCAGTGAACGGTTCGGTGAGGGACGCTCTGGAAACACCATATATTTT	CASSERFGEGRSGNTIYF	NA	TRBJ1-3	TRBV25-1	NA
TGTGCCACCAGCAGAGGGGACCCCAGCTCCTACGAGCAGTACTTC	CATSRGDPSSYEQYF	NA	TRBJ2-7	TRBV15	NA
TGTGCCAGCAGTGAAGGGGCAGGCCGCTCCTACGAGCAGTACTTC	CASSEGAGRSYEQYF	NA	TRBJ2-7	TRBV6-1	NA
TGTGCCAGCAGCTTCCAATATTCTGAAGCTTTCTTT	CASSFQYSEAFF	NA	TRBJ1-1	TRBV5-6	NA
TGTGCCACCCGGGACTCCTTGGGTGAGCAGTACTTC	CATRDSLGEQYF	NA	TRBJ2-7	TRBV10-3	NA
TGTGCCTGGAGTGGTGGGGCAGGAGCTGAAGCTTTCTTT	CAWSGGAGAEAFF	NA	TRBJ1-1	TRBV30	NA
TGTGCCAGCAGCGCCCACGGGCAGGGGGTAGGCTACACCTTC	CASSAHGQGVGYTF	TRBD1	TRBJ1-2	TRBV7-2	NA
TGTGCCATCAGTGAGTCAGCTAGTGGGGAGACCCAGTACTTC	CAISESASGETQYF	NA	TRBJ2-5	TRBV10-3	NA
TGTGCCAGCAGTTTTCAGGCAGGATCCTACGAGCAGTACTTC	CASSFQAGSYEQYF	NA	TRBJ2-7	TRBV27	NA
TGTGCCATCAGTGTTCACCGACAGGGAATTTTTTCGAACACCGGGGAGCTGTTTTTT	CAISVHRQGIFSNTGELFF	TRBD1	TRBJ2-2	TRBV10-3	NA
TGTGCCACCAGCAGAGGCCAAACTCAGGGATTAGGCTACGAGCAGTACTTC	CATSRGQTQGLGYEQYF	NA	TRBJ2-7	TRBV15	NA
TGCAGCGTCCCGGACGGCGCATTT	CSVPDGAF	NA	TRBJ1-1	TRBV29-1	NA
TGTGCCAGTTCCCGGGACAGTAACTATGGCTACACCTTC	CASSRDSNYGYTF	TRBD1	TRBJ1-2	TRBV2	NA
TGCGCCAGCAGAAGGGCCGGAGAAAATGAAAAACTGTTTTTT	CASRRAGENEKLFF	NA	TRBJ1-4	TRBV5-1	NA
TGTGCCAGCAGCCCGATTCGCGGGAGTAGTTACGAGCAGTACTTC	CASSPIRGSSYEQYF	TRBD2	TRBJ2-7	TRBV7-2	NA
TGTGCCATCATGTATGACGGGAGAACCCACGAGCAGTACTTC	CAIMYDGRTHEQYF	NA	TRBJ2-7	TRBV10-3	NA
TGTGCCAGCAGCTTTGATATGGTCTGGGACAATGAGCAGTTCTTC	CASSFDMVWDNEQFF	NA	TRBJ2-1	TRBV11-2	NA
TGTGCCAGCAGCCGTAGCGGGGTTTCCACCGGGGAGCTGTTTTTT	CASSRSGVSTGELFF	TRBD2	TRBJ2-2	TRBV5-6	NA
TGCGCCAGCAGCCCACTTAACCGGGGAGGCAATGAGCAGTTCTTC	CASSPLNRGGNEQFF	NA	TRBJ2-1	TRBV5-1	once
TGTGCCAGCAGCCCGCTTGGGGGGGTTACACCCCTCCACTTT	CASSPLGGVTPLHF	NA	TRBJ1-6	TRBV7-9	NA
TGCGCCAGCAGCTCCCGGGGGCCCGGGGAGCTGTTTTTT	CASSSRGPGELFF	NA	TRBJ2-2	TRBV5-1	once
TGCGCCAGCAGCTTGGGGCAGAGTAATGAAAAACTGTTTTTT	CASSLGQSNEKLFF	NA	TRBJ1-4	TRBV5-1	NA
TGTGCCAGTGGGGAGCAGGGTCGGACAGATACGCAGTATTTT	CASGEQGRTDTQYF	NA	TRBJ2-3	TRBV11-2	NA
TGTGCCTGGAGTGTACCCCAGACGGGCCATTCACCCCTCCACTTT	CAWSVPQTGHSPLHF	NA	TRBJ1-6	TRBV30	once
TGCGCCAGCAGCACAGGGTTCGGGGAGCTGTTTTTT	CASSTGFGELFF	NA	TRBJ2-2	TRBV10-1	NA
TGTGCCAGCAGTGAGGCTTTCCCGGGACAGGGAAAGACTGAAGCTTTCTTT	CASSEAFPGQGKTEAFF	TRBD1	TRBJ1-1	TRBV6-1	NA
TGCGCCAGCAGCTCAGGGTCGTCTGGAAACACCATATATTTT	CASSSGSSGNTIYF	NA	TRBJ1-3	TRBV5-1	few